What follows are 11 T cell receptor beta chains derived from one specimen sequenced in a study of OX40 agonist ivuxolimab in advanced cancers. Clones were read by immunoSEQ multiplex PCR, and TCRdb kept only the in-frame ones, dropping some. Here the sample spans 20,000 to 25,000 clones, approximately 78% being singletons. This material consisted of CD4+ or CD8+ T cells sorted from blood, taken in a trial of the OX40 agonist ivuxolimab. These receptor sequences come from an adult with an advanced solid tumor such as melanoma, head and neck, liver or kidney cancer.

The gene calls are TRBV11-1 and TRBJ1-2; D unresolved. V gave up 4 bases and J gave up 7 bases, with 4 bases separating them. The germline V gene has CDR1 SGHAT and CDR2 FQDESV (reference sequence). This CDR3 is built from 10 residues. CDR3 DNA sequence: TGTGCCAGCAGCTCCTTTGGCTACACCTTC. This encodes CASSSFGYTF.

The J gene is TRBJ2-1, the V gene TRBV10-1, with TRBD2 identical over 10 bases. The CDR3 extends over 15 amino acids. CDR1 and CDR2 (germline): WNHNN, SYGVQD (reference sequence). Losses at the gene ends were 3 bases for V and 8 bases for J; bases not matched to a gene: 7. The CDR3 coding sequence is TGCGCCAGCAGTGAAGGGCTAGCGGGGGCCCATGAGCAGTTCTTC. Translating gives CASSEGLAGAHEQFF.

V and J are TRBV9 and TRBJ2-1; D uncertain. Germline CDR1 SGDLS, CDR2 YYNGEE. V lost 4 bases to trimming and J lost 6 bases, with 11 bases between them. There are 13 residues in the CDR3. The DNA for the CDR3 is TGTGCCAGCAGCCCAGGTGGTGGCAATGAGCAGTTCTTC. This gives the protein CASSPGGGNEQFF.

The chain recombines TRBV18 with TRBJ1-5; 9 bases agree with TRBD1. There are 14 residues in the CDR3. Germline V gene data show CDR1 as KGHSH and CDR2 as LQKENI. The junction had 6 bases not matched to a gene; V was cut back by 5 bases and J by 7 bases. The CDR3 DNA reads TGTGCCAGCTCAACACAGGGGGCAGGGCAGCCCCAGCATTTT. Translating it yields CASSTQGAGQPQHF. The full variable domain, with the rest looked up from reference TRBV18 and TRBJ1-5, is NAGVMQNPRHLVRRRGQEARLRCSPMKGHSHVYWYRQLPEEGLKFMVYLQKENIIDESGMPKERFSAEFPKEGPSILRIQQVVRGDSAAYFCASSTQGAGQPQHFGDGTRLSIL.

The chain carries TRBV27 and TRBJ2-2, with TRBD1 as a possible D gene (6 bases). V shed 4 bases and J shed 0 bases, with 6 bases lying between them. The CDR3 contains 14 residues. Germline CDR1 MNHEY, CDR2 SMNVEV (reference sequence). CDR3 sequence: CASSSGANTGELFF. Written as DNA, the CDR3 is TGTGCCAGCAGTTCAGGGGCGAACACCGGGGAGCTGTTTTTT.

The V call is TRBV7-2, the J call TRBJ2-7; D might be TRBD1 (5 bases). The germline V gene has CDR1 SGHTA and CDR2 FQGNSA. Trimming shortened V by 1 base and J by 7 bases, and 17 bases separated the two germline ends. This CDR3 has 15 residues. CDR3 sequence reads: CASSLGLGQTGEQYF. The CDR3 DNA reads as TGTGCCAGCAGCTTAGGCCTGGGGCAAACTGGGGAGCAGTACTTC.

This rearrangement joins TRBV2 to TRBJ2-1, with D perhaps TRBD1 or TRBD2 (5 bases each). Germline loops: CDR1 SNHLY, CDR2 FYNNEI. This CDR3 region has 14 residues. The V and J ends lost 6 bases and 10 bases respectively, with 19 bases between them. The CDR3 reads CASSLGTARVEQFF. For the CDR3, the DNA is TGTGCCAGCAGCCTAGGGACCGCCCGGGTGGAGCAGTTCTTC.

This clone has just a few counts. The chain has TRBV6-1 and TRBJ2-7; 9 bases agree with TRBD1. With V trimmed by 5 bases and J by 3 bases, 5 bases remained unmatched. This CDR3 region has 14 residues. In germline, CDR1 is MNHNS, CDR2 SASEGT. Here the CDR3 reads CASSTGDRDYEQYF. For the CDR3, the DNA is TGTGCCAGCAGTACTGGGGACAGGGACTACGAGCAGTACTTC.

The V call is TRBV7-2, the J call TRBJ2-6; D is undetermined. The V and J ends lost 4 bases and 2 bases respectively, with 9 bases between them. Germline V CDR1 and CDR2: SGHTA, FQGNSA. The CDR3 has 15 residues. The CDR3 nucleotides read TGTGCCAGCAGCTCCCGAAACGCTGGGGCCAACGTCCTGACTTTC. Translating it yields CASSSRNAGANVLTF.

This clone was detected a few times. The rearrangement joins TRBV19 to TRBJ2-3, with a weak D call TRBD2 (7 bases). This CDR3 comprises 17 residues. The V gene's germline CDR1 is LNHDA and CDR2 SQIVND (reference sequence). V was clipped by 5 bases and J by 4 bases, with 22 bases between them. The CDR3 reads CASSSPRGGGSPDTQYF. In nucleotides, the CDR3 is TGTGCCAGTAGTTCTCCCCGAGGCGGGGGCTCCCCAGATACGCAGTATTTT.

The V call is TRBV6-5, the J call TRBJ2-7; D unresolved. The CDR3 covers 12 residues. V dropped 3 bases and J dropped 7 bases, with 10 bases sitting between them. CDR1 and CDR2 (germline): MNHEY, SVGAGI. CDR3 amino acids: CASSYSSGEQYF. In nucleotides, the CDR3 is TGTGCCAGCAGTTATTCCTCCGGAGAGCAGTACTTC.